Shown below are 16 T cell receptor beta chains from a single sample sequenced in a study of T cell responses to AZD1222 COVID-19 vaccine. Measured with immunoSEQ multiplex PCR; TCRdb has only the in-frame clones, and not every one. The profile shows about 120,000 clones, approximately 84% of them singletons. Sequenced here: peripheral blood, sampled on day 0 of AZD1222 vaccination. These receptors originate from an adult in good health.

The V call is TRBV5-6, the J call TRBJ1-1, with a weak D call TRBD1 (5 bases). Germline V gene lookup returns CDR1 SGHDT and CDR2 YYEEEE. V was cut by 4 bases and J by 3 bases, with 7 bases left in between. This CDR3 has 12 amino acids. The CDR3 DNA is TGTGCCAGCAGCCAGGGAGACACTGAAGCTTTCTTT. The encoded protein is CASSQGDTEAFF.

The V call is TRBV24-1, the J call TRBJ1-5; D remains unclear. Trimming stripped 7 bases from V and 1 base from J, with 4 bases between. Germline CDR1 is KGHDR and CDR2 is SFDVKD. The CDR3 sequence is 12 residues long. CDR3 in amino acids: CATSISNQPQHF. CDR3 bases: TGTGCCACCAGCATAAGCAATCAGCCCCAGCATTTT.

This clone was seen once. DNA of the CDR3: TGTGCCAGCAGCTCGCGGGGGTGGGGATACGAGCAGTACTTC. Protein product: CASSSRGWGYEQYF. The chain uses TRBV11-2 and TRBJ2-7, with 7 nucleotides matching TRBD2. Germline lookup yields CDR1 SGHAT and CDR2 FQNNGV. The J segment lost 4 bases and the V segment lost 4 bases, leaving 7 bases of the junction unmatched. The CDR3 consists of 14 residues.

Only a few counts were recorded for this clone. The CDR3 nucleotides are TGCGCCAGCAGCTTGGAGCAATCCGAGCAGTACTTC. Encoded protein: CASSLEQSEQYF. The gene calls are TRBV5-1 and TRBJ2-7; D gene uncertain. The CDR3 is made up of 12 amino acids. The V gene's germline CDR1 is SGHRS and CDR2 YFSETQ. Trimming stripped 0 bases from V and 6 bases from J, with 7 bases between.

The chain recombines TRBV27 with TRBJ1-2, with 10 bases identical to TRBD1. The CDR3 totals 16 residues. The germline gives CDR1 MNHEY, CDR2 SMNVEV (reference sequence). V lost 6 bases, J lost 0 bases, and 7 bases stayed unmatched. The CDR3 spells CASSRRDRGPNYGYTF. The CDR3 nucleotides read TGTGCCAGCAGCCGAAGAGACAGGGGGCCTAACTATGGCTACACCTTC.

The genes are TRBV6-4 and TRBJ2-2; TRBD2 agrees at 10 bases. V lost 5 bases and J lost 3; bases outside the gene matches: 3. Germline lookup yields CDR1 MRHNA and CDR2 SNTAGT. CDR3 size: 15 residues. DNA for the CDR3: TGTGCCAGCAGTCCCGGGACTAGCGACACCGGGGAGCTGTTTTTT. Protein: CASSPGTSDTGELFF.

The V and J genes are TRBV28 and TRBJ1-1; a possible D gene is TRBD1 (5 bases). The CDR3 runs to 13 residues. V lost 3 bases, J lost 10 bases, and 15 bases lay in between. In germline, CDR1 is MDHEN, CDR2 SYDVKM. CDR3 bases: TGTGCCAGCAGTTTGGGTACAGGTTTGAGAGCTTTCTTT. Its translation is CASSLGTGLRAFF. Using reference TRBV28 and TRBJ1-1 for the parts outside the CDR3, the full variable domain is DVKVTQSSRYLVKRTGEKVFLECVQDMDHENMFWYRQDPGLGLRLIYFSYDVKMKEKGDIPEGYSVSREKKERFSLILESASTNQTSMYLCASSLGTGLRAFFGQGTRLTVV.

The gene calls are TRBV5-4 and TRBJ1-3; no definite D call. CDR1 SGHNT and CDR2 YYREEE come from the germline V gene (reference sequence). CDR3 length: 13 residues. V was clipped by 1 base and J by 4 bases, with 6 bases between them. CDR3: CASSLFGGNTIYF. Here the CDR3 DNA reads TGTGCCAGCAGCTTGTTCGGCGGAAACACCATATATTTT.

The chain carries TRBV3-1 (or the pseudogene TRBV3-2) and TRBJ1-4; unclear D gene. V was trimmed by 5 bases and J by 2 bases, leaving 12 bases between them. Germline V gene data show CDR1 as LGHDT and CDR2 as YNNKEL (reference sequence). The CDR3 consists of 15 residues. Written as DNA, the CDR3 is TGTGCCAGCAGCAGCCGGACGGGTACTAATGAAAAACTGTTTTTT. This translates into CASSSRTGTNEKLFF.

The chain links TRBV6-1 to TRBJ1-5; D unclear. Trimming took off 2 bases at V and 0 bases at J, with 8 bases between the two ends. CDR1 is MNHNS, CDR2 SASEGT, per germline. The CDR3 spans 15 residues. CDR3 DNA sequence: TGTGCCAGCAGTGAATCCATATTTAGCAATCAGCCCCAGCATTTT. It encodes CASSESIFSNQPQHF.

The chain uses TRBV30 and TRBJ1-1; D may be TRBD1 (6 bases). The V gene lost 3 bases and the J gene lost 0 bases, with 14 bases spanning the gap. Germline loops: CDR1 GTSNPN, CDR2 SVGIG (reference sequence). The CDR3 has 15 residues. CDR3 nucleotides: TGTGCCTGGAGACATACAGGGTCCATGAACACTGAAGCTTTCTTT. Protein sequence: CAWRHTGSMNTEAFF. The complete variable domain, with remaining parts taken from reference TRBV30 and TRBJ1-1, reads SQTIHQWPATLVQPVGSPLSLECTVEGTSNPNLYWYRQAAGRGLQLLFYSVGIGQISSEVPQNLSASRPQDRQFILSSKKLLLSDSGFYLCAWRHTGSMNTEAFFGQGTRLTVV.

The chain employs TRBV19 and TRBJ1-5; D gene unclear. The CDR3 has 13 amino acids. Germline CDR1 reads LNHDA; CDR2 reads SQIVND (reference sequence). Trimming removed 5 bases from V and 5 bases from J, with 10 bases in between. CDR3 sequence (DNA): TGTGCCAGTAGTTACCAGGAGTATCAGCCCCAGCATTTT. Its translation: CASSYQEYQPQHF.

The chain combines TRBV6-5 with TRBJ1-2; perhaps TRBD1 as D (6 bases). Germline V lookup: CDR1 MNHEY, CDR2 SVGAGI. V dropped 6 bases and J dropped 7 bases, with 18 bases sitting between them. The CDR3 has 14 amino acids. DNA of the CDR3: TGTGCCAGCAGGATAAAGGGGGGTTCTCGTGGCTACACCTTC. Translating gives CASRIKGGSRGYTF.

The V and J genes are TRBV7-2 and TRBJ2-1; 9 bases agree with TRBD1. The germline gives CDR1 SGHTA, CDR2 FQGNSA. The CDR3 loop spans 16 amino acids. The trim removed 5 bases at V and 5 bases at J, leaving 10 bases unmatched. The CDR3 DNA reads TGTGCCAGCAGCCCCGGGACAGGGAGTAAACACAATGAGCAGTTCTTC. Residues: CASSPGTGSKHNEQFF.

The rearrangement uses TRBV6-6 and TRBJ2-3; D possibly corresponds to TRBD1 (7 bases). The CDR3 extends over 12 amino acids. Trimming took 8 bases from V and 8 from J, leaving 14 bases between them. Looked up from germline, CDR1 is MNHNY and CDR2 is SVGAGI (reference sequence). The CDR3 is CASRNRGGTQYF. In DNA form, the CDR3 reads TGTGCCAGCCGCAACAGGGGAGGTACGCAGTATTTT.

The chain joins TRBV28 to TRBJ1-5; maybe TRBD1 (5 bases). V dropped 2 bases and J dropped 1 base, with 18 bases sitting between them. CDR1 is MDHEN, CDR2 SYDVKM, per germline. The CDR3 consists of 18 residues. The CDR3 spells CASSLDSGYGISNQPQHF. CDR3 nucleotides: TGTGCCAGCAGTTTAGATTCAGGGTACGGAATAAGCAATCAGCCCCAGCATTTT.